The 10 T cell receptor beta chains presented below share a single source sample, sequenced in a study of T cell responses to AZD1222 COVID-19 vaccine. Profiled with immunoSEQ multiplex PCR; TCRdb holds only in-frame clones, not every one. The sample has 150,000 to 200,000 clones; 90% to 95% are singletons. The material was peripheral blood, obtained on day 0 of AZD1222 vaccination. The source of these receptors is an adult in good health.

This chain uses TRBV5-8 with TRBJ1-2; weak D call: TRBD1 (5 bases). Trimming shortened V by 4 bases and J by 1 base, and 17 bases separated the two germline ends. Germline V gene data show CDR1 as SGHTS and CDR2 as YDEGEE. The CDR3 has 16 residues. CDR3 in amino acids: CASSPSWGKRNYGYTF. The CDR3, as DNA: TGTGCCAGCAGCCCATCGTGGGGCAAGCGTAACTATGGCTACACCTTC.

V gene TRBV19 combines with J gene TRBJ2-1; 12 bases are a match to TRBD2. V shed 3 bases and J 6 bases; nucleotides not matched to a gene: 9. Germline CDR1 reads LNHDA; CDR2 reads SQIVND (reference sequence). The CDR3 is made up of 17 amino acids. In nucleotides, the CDR3 is TGTGCCAGTAGTATTGGGCTGCGACTAGCGGGAGTCAATGAGCAGTTCTTC. Protein: CASSIGLRLAGVNEQFF. Based on the CDR3 plus reference TRBV19 and TRBJ2-1, the full variable domain is DGGITQSPKYLFRKEGQNVTLSCEQNLNHDAMYWYRQDPGQGLRLIYYSQIVNDFQKGDIAEGYSVSREKKESFPLTVTSAQKNPTAFYLCASSIGLRLAGVNEQFFGPGTRLTVL.

The chain recombines TRBV19 with TRBJ2-5; D uncertain. This CDR3 has 13 amino acids. The ends were cut back, 3 bases at V and 2 bases at J, with 7 bases in the middle. Germline CDR1 is LNHDA and CDR2 is SQIVND (reference sequence). The CDR3 here is CASSMVQQETQYF. The CDR3 DNA sequence: TGTGCCAGTAGTATGGTACAGCAAGAGACCCAGTACTTC. Full variable domain (rest looked up from reference TRBV19 and TRBJ2-5): DGGITQSPKYLFRKEGQNVTLSCEQNLNHDAMYWYRQDPGQGLRLIYYSQIVNDFQKGDIAEGYSVSREKKESFPLTVTSAQKNPTAFYLCASSMVQQETQYFGPGTRLLVL.

The chain uses TRBV3-1 (or the pseudogene TRBV3-2) and TRBJ1-5; D is perhaps TRBD1 (5 bases). Between the trimmed V and J ends, which lost 4 bases and 6 bases, there was a span of 16 bases. This CDR3 spans 15 amino acids. CDR1 LGHDT and CDR2 YNNKEL come from the germline V gene (reference sequence). CDR3 sequence: CASSLTATGGQPQHF. CDR3 nucleotide sequence: TGTGCCAGCAGCCTCACAGCTACAGGTGGTCAGCCCCAGCATTTT.

This chain connects TRBV9 to TRBJ2-1; no reliable D call. Looked up from germline, CDR1 is SGDLS and CDR2 is YYNGEE. V lost 7 bases, J lost 6 bases, and 8 bases lay in between. The length of the CDR3 is 11 residues. CDR3 residues: CASAATNEQFF. In nucleotides, the CDR3 is TGTGCCAGCGCCGCTACCAATGAGCAGTTCTTC.

The J gene is TRBJ2-7, the V gene TRBV28; 8 nucleotides align to TRBD1. The J segment lost 4 bases and the V segment lost 4 bases, leaving 9 bases of the junction unmatched. From germline, CDR1 is MDHEN and CDR2 SYDVKM. The CDR3 length is 15 residues. The CDR3: CASSSTDRVTYEQYF. The CDR3 DNA is TGTGCCAGCAGTTCGACGGACAGGGTCACATACGAGCAGTACTTC.

This clone was observed a single time. The chain combines TRBV5-4 with TRBJ1-1; D gene ambiguous. Germline V CDR1 and CDR2: SGHNT, YYREEE (reference sequence). The CDR3 is made up of 15 amino acids. Trimming pared 5 bases from V and 4 bases from J, leaving 18 bases between. The CDR3 DNA reads TGTGCCAGCAGTCCCGAGATGAGGGTTGGCACTGAAGCTTTCTTT. Translated: CASSPEMRVGTEAFF.

This clone appeared a single time. This chain links TRBV5-1 with TRBJ1-1, with D possibly TRBD1 on 6 matching bases. Germline lookup yields CDR1 SGHRS and CDR2 YFSETQ. Trimming removed 0 bases at V and 2 bases at J, with 8 bases between. There are 14 residues in the CDR3. The CDR3 nucleotides are TGCGCCAGCAGCTTGGAGGGACAAAACACTGAAGCTTTCTTT. This sequence encodes CASSLEGQNTEAFF.

V is TRBV18 and J is TRBJ2-7; D is perhaps TRBD1 (5 bases). CDR3 size: 13 residues. The V and J ends lost 1 base and 6 bases respectively, with 10 bases between them. The germline CDR1 and CDR2 sequences are KGHSH and LQKENI. The CDR3 DNA sequence: TGTGCCAGCTCACCACACAGACAGTCCGAGCAGTACTTC. This gives the protein CASSPHRQSEQYF.

The rearrangement joins TRBV4-2 to TRBJ1-6; possible D gene TRBD1, 5 bases. Germline CDR1 and CDR2: LGHNA and YNFKEQ. The germline V and J ends were trimmed by 0 bases and 7 bases, with 19 bases remaining between them. This CDR3 contains 18 residues. Here the CDR3 reads CASSQDLQATRENSPLHF. The DNA for the CDR3 is TGTGCCAGCAGCCAAGATCTCCAGGCCACCAGGGAGAATTCACCCCTCCACTTT.